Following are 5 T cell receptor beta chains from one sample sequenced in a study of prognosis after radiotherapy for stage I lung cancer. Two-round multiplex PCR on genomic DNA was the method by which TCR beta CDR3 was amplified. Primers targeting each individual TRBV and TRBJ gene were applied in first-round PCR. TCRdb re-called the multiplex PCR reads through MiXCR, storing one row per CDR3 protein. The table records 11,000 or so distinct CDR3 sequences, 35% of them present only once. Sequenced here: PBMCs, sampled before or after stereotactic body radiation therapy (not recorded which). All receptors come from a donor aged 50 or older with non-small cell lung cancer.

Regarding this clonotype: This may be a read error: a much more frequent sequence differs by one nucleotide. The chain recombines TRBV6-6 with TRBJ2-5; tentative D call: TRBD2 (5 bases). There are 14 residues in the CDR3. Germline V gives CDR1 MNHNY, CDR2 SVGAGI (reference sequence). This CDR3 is CAGSYSGNQETQYF. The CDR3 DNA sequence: TGTGCCGGCAGTTACTCGGGAAACCAAGAGACCCAGTACTTC.

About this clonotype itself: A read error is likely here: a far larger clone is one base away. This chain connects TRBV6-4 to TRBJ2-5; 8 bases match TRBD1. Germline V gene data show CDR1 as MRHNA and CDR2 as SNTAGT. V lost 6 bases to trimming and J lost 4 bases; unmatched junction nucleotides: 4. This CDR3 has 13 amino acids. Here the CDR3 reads CASRDRAVETQYF. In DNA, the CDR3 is TGTGCCAGCAGGGACAGGGCAGTAGAGACCCAGTACTTC.

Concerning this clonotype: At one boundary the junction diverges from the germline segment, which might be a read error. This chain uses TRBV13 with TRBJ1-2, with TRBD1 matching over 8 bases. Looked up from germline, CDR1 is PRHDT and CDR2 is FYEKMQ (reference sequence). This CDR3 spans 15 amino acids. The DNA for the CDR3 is TGTGCCAGCGGCTTAAAAGGACAGGGCTTCTATGGCTACACCTTT. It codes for CASGLKGQGFYGYTF.

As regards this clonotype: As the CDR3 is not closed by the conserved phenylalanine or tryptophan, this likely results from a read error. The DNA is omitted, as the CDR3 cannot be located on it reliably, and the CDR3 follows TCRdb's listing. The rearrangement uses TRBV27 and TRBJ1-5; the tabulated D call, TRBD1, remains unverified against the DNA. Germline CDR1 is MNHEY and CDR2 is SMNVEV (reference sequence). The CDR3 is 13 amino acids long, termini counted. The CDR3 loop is CASSIRDWGEPHL.

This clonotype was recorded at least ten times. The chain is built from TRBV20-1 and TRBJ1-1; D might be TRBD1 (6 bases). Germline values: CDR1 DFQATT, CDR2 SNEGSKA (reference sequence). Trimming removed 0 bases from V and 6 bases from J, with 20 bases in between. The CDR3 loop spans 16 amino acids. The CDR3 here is CSARDWGGAGRAEAFF. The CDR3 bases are TGCAGTGCTAGAGACTGGGGGGGCGCAGGCCGCGCTGAAGCTTTCTTT.